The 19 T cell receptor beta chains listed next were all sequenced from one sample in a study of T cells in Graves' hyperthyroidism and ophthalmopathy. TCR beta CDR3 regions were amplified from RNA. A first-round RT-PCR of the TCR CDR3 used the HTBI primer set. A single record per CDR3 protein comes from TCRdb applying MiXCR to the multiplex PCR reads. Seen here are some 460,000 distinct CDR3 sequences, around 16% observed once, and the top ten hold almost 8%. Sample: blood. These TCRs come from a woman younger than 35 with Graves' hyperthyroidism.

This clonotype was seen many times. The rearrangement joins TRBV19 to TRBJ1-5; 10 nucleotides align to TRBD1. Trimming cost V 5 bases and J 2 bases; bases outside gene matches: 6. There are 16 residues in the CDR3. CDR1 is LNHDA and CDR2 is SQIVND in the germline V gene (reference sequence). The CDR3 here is CASSGQGGRGNQPQHF. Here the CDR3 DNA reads TGTGCCAGTAGTGGACAGGGGGGTCGTGGCAATCAGCCCCAGCATTTT.

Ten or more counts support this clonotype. The CDR3 region is CAISGLAGVFGYEQYF. DNA of the CDR3: TGTGCCATCAGTGGGTTAGCGGGAGTCTTCGGGTACGAGCAGTACTTC. V is TRBV10-3 and J is TRBJ2-7; TRBD2 agrees at 9 bases. The CDR3 is 16 amino acids. V shed 4 bases, J shed 4 bases, and the junction held 11 bases outside the gene matches. CDR1 and CDR2 from the germline V gene are ENHRY and SYGVKD.

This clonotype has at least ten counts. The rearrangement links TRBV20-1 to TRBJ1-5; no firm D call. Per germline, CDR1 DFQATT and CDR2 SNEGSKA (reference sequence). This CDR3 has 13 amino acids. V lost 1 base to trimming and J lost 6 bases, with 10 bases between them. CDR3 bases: TGCAGTGCTAGAGCAGGTCTTCTTCAGCCCCAGCATTTT. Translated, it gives CSARAGLLQPQHF.

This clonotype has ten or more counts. The CDR3: CASSQGFNQPQHF. The CDR3 nucleotides read TGTGCCAGCAGTCAGGGGTTCAATCAGCCCCAGCATTTT. This chain uses TRBV12-3 or TRBV12-4 with TRBJ1-5, with D maybe TRBD1 (6 bases). The germline V and J ends were trimmed by 5 bases and 3 bases, with 8 bases remaining between them. The CDR3 is 13 amino acids.

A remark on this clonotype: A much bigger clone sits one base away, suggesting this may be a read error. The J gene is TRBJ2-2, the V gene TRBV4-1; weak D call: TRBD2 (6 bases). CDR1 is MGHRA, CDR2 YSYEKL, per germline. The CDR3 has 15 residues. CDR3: CASSLNSGDTGEPFF. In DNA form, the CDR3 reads TGCGCCAGCAGCCTAAATAGCGGTGACACCGGGGAGCCGTTTTTT.

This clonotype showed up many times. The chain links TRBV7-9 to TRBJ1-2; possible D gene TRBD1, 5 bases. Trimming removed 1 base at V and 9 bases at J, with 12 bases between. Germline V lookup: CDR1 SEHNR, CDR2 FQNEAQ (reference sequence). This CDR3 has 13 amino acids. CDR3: CASSLGWAGRYTF. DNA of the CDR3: TGTGCCAGCAGCTTAGGTTGGGCAGGGCGCTACACCTTC.

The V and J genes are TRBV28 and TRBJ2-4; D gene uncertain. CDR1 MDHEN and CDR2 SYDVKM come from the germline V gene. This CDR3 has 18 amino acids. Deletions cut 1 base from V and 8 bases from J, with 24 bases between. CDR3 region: CASSLYYIARFREDIQYF. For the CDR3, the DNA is TGTGCCAGCAGTTTATACTACATAGCCAGGTTTAGAGAGGACATTCAGTACTTC.

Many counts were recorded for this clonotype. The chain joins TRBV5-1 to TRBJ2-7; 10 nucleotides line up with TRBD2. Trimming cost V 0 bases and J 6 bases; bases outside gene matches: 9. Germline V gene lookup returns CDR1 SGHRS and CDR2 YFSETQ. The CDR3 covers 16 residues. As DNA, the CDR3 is TGCGCCAGCAGCTTGGCCGGAGCGGGAGGGCCAGTCGAGCAGTACTTC. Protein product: CASSLAGAGGPVEQYF.

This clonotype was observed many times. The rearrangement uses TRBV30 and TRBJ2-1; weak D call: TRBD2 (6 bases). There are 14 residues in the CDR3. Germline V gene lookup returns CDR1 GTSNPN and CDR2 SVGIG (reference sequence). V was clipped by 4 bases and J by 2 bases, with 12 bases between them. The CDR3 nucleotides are TGTGCCTGGAACGGTGGGAGGCCCTACAATGAGCAGTTCTTC. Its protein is CAWNGGRPYNEQFF.

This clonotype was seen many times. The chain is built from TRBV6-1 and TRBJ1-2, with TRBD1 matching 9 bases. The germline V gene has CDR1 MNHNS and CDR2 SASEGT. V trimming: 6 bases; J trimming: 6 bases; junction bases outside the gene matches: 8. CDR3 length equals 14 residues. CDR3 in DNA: TGTGCCAGCAGGGAACACGGGACAGGGAATGGCTACACCTTC. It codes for CASREHGTGNGYTF.

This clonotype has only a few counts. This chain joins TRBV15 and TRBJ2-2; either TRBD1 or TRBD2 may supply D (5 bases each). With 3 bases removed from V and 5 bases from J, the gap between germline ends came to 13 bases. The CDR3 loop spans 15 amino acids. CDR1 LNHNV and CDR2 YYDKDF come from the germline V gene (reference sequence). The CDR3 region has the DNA TGTGCCACCAGCAGTACGGTTGGGGGAACCGGGGAGCTGTTTTTT. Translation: CATSSTVGGTGELFF.

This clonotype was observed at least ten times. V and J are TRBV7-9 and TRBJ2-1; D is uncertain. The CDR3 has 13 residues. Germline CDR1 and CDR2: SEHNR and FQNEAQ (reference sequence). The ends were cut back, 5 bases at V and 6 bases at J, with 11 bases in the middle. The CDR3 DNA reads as TGTGCCAGCAGCGTCACAGCTAGCAATGAGCAGTTCTTC. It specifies CASSVTASNEQFF.

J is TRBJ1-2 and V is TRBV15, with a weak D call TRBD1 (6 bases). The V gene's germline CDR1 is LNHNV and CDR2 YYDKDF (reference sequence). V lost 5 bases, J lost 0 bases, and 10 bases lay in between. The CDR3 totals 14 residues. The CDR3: CATSGGGPNYGYTF. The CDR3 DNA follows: TGTGCCACCAGCGGGGGCGGGCCTAACTATGGCTACACCTTC.

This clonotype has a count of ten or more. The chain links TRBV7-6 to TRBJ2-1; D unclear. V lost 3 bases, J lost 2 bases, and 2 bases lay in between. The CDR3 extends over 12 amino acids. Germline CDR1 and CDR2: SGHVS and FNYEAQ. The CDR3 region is CASSFTYNEQFF. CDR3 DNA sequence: TGTGCCAGCAGCTTTACCTACAATGAGCAGTTCTTC.

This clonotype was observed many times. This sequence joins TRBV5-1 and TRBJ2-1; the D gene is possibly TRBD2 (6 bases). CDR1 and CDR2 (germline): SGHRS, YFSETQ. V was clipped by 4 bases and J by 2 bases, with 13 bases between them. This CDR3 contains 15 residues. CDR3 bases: TGCGCCAGCAGCCCGACTAGTCCTACCTACAATGAGCAGTTCTTC. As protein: CASSPTSPTYNEQFF.

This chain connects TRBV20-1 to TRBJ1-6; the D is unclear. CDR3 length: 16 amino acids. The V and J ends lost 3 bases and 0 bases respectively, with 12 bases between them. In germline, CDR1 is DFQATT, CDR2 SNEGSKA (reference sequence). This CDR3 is CSARSLASSYNSPLHF. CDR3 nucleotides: TGCAGTGCTAGGTCCCTTGCTAGCTCCTATAATTCACCCCTCCACTTT.

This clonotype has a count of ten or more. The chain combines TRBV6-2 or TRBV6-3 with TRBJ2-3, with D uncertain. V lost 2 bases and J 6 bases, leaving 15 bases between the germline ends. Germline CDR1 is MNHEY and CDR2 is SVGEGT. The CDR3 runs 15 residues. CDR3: CASSYGTAPRDTQYF. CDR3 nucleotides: TGTGCCAGCAGTTACGGTACGGCCCCCAGGGATACGCAGTATTTT.

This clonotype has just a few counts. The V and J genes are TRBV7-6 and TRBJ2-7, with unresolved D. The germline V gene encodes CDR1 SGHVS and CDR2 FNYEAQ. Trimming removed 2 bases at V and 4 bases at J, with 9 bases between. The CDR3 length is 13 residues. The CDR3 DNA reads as TGTGCCAGCAGCTTACTCGGCTTTTACGAGCAGTACTTC. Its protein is CASSLLGFYEQYF.

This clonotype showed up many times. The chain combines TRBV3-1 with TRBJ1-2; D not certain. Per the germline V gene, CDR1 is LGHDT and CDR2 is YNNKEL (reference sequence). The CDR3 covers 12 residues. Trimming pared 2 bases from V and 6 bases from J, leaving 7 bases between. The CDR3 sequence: CASSQPDHGYTF. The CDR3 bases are TGTGCCAGCAGCCAACCGGACCATGGCTACACCTTC.